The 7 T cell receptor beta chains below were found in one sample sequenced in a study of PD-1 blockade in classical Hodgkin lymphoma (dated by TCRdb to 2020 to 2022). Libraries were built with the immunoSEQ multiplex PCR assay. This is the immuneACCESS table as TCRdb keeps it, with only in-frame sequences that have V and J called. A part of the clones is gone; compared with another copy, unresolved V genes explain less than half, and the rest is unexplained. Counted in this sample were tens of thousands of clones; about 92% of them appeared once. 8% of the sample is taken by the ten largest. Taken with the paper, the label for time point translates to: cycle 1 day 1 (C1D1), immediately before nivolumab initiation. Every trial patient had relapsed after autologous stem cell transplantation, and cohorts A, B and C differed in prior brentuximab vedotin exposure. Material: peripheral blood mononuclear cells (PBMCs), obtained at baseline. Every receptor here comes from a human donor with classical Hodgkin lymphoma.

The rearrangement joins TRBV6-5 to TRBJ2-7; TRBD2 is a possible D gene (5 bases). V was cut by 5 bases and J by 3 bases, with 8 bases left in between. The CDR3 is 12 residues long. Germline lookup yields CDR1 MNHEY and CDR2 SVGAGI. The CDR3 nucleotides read TGTGCCAGCAGTCCGGGAAACTACGAGCAGTACTTC. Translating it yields CASSPGNYEQYF.

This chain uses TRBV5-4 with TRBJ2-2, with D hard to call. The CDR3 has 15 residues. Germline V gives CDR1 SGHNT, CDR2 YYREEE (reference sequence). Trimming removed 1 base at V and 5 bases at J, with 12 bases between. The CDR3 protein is CASSLSFGDTGELFF. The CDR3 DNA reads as TGTGCCAGCAGCTTGAGTTTTGGCGATACCGGGGAGCTGTTTTTT.

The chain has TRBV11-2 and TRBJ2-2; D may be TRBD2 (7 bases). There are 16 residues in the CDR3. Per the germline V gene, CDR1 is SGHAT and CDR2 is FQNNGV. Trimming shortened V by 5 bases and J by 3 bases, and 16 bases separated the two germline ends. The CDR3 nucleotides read TGTGCCAGCAGCCCCTTTGGGGGGGCGTACACCGGGGAGCTGTTTTTT. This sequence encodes CASSPFGGAYTGELFF.

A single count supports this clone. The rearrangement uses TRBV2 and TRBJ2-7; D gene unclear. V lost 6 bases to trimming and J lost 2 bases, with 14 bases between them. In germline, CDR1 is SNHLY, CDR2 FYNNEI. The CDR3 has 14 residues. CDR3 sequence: CASRSGRTPYEQYF. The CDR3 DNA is TGTGCCAGCAGATCCGGCAGGACCCCCTACGAGCAGTACTTC.

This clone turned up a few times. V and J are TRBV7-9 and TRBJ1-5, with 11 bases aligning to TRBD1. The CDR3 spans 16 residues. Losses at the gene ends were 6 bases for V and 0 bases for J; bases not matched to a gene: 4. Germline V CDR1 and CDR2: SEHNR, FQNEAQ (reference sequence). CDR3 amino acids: CASRSGTGGSNQPQHF. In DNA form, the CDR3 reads TGTGCCAGCAGGTCCGGGACAGGGGGTAGCAATCAGCCCCAGCATTTT.

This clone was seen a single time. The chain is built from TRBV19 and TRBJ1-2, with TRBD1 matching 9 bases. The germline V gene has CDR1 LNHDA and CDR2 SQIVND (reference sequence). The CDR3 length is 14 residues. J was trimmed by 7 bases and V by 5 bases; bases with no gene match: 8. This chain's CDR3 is CASSSTGGVGGYTF. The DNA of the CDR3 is TGTGCCAGTAGTTCGACAGGGGGAGTAGGTGGCTACACCTTC. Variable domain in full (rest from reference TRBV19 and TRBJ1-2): DGGITQSPKYLFRKEGQNVTLSCEQNLNHDAMYWYRQDPGQGLRLIYYSQIVNDFQKGDIAEGYSVSREKKESFPLTVTSAQKNPTAFYLCASSSTGGVGGYTFGSGTRLTVV.

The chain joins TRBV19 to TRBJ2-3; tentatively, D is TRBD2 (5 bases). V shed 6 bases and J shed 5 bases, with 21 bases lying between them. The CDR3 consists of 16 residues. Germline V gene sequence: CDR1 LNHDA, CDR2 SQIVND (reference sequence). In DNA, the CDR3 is TGTGCCAGTAGCTGGAATCCGAGGGATGTGGTAGATACGCAGTATTTT. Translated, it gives CASSWNPRDVVDTQYF.